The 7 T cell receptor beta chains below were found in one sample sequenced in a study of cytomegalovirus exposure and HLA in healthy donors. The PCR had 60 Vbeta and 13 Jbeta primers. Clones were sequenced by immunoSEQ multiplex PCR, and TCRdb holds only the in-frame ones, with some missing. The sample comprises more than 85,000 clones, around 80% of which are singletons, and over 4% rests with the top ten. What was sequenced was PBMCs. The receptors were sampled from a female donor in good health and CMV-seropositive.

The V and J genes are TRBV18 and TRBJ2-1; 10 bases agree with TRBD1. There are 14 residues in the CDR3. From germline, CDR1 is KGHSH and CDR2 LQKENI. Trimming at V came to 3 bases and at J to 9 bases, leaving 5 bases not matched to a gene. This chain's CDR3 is CASSPGQGVGEQFF. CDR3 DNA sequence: TGTGCCAGCTCACCCGGACAGGGGGTTGGTGAGCAGTTCTTC.

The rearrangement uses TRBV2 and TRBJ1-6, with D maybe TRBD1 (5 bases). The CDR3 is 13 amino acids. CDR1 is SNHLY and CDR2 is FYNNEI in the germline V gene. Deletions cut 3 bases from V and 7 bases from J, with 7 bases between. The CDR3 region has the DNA TGTGCCAGCAGTGACAGGACAAATTCACCCCTCCACTTT. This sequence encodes CASSDRTNSPLHF.

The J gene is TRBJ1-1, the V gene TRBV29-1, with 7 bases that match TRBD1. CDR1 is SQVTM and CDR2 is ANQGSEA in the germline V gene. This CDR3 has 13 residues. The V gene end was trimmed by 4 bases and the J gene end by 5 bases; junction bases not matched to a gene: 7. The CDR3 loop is CSVGGTERTEAFF. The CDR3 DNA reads TGCAGCGTTGGCGGGACAGAGAGGACTGAAGCTTTCTTT. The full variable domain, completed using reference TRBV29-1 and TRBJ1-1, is SAVISQKPSRDICQRGTSLTIQCQVDSQVTMMFWYRQQPGQSLTLIATANQGSEATYESGFVIDKFPISRPNLTFSTLTVSNMSPEDSSIYLCSVGGTERTEAFFGQGTRLTVV.

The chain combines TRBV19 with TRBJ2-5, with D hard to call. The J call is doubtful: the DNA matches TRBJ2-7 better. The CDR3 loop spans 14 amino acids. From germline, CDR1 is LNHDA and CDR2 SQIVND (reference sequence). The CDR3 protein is CASTSTLGTYEQYF. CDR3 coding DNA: TGTGCCAGTACGTCGACATTGGGCACCTACGAGCAGTACTTC.

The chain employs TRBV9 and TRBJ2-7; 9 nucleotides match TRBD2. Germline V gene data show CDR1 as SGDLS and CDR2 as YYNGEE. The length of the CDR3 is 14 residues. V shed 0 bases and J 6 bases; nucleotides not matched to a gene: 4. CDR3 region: CASSVEASGAEQYF. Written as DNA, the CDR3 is TGTGCCAGCAGCGTAGAGGCTAGCGGGGCCGAGCAGTACTTC.

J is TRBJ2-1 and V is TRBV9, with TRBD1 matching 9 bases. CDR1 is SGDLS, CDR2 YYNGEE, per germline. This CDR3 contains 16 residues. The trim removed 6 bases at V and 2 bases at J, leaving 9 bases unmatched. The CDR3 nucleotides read TGTGCCAGCACCCTAGGCCGGGACAGGGCCTACAATGAGCAGTTCTTC. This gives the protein CASTLGRDRAYNEQFF.

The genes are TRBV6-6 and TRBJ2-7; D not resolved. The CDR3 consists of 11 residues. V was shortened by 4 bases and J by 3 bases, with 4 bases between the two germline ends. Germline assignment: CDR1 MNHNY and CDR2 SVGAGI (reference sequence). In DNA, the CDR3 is TGTGCCAGCAGTTCCTACTACGAGCAGTACTTC. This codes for CASSSYYEQYF.